A single sample gave rise to the 21 T cell receptor beta chains below, sequenced in a study of T cell responses to AZD1222 COVID-19 vaccine. Some clones are missing from TCRdb's copy, which holds only in-frame ones; the method was immunoSEQ multiplex PCR. The data show fewer than 150,000 clones, with about 90% seen just once and about 7.7% held by the top ten. Sample: peripheral blood, taken 28 days after the second AZD1222 dose. The receptor set was obtained from an adult who received the AZD1222 COVID-19 vaccine.

The chain combines TRBV28 with TRBJ2-7; the match to TRBD1 covers 8 bases. Germline values: CDR1 MDHEN, CDR2 SYDVKM. The CDR3 spans 15 residues. V was clipped by 5 bases and J by 3 bases; unmatched bases: 9. CDR3 sequence: CASSVLGQGVYEQYF. In DNA form, the CDR3 reads TGTGCCAGCAGTGTCCTCGGACAGGGTGTCTACGAGCAGTACTTC.

The chain carries TRBV27 and TRBJ1-1; the D gene is possibly TRBD1 (5 bases). CDR3 length equals 13 residues. V was trimmed by 5 bases and J by 6 bases, leaving 13 bases between them. Germline CDR1 reads MNHEY; CDR2 reads SMNVEV (reference sequence). The chain's CDR3 is CASSPTVSAEAFF. Written as DNA, the CDR3 is TGTGCCAGCAGTCCGACAGTAAGCGCTGAAGCTTTCTTT.

V is TRBV29-1 and J is TRBJ1-1, with D possibly TRBD1 on 6 matching bases. Germline V gene data show CDR1 as SQVTM and CDR2 as ANQGSEA. V lost 2 bases and J 1 base, leaving 14 bases between the germline ends. This CDR3 has 15 residues. The CDR3 here is CSVELIGQKNTEAFF. CDR3 DNA sequence: TGCAGCGTTGAATTAATCGGACAGAAGAACACTGAAGCTTTCTTT. The full variable domain, completed using reference TRBV29-1 and TRBJ1-1, is SAVISQKPSRDICQRGTSLTIQCQVDSQVTMMFWYRQQPGQSLTLIATANQGSEATYESGFVIDKFPISRPNLTFSTLTVSNMSPEDSSIYLCSVELIGQKNTEAFFGQGTRLTVV.

The chain carries TRBV18 and TRBJ1-1; 9 bases are shared with TRBD1. The CDR3 extends over 16 amino acids. The germline V gene encodes CDR1 KGHSH and CDR2 LQKENI. V lost 2 bases and J lost 1; bases outside the gene matches: 5. This CDR3 is CASSPFDRGRNTEAFF. The CDR3, as DNA: TGTGCCAGCTCACCATTCGACAGGGGGAGGAACACTGAAGCTTTCTTT.

The CDR3 here is CASSADVTDTQYF. The CDR3 DNA is TGTGCCAGCAGCGCGGACGTCACAGATACGCAGTATTTT. The chain employs TRBV5-4 and TRBJ2-3; D unresolved. The length of the CDR3 is 13 residues. Trimming stripped 4 bases from V and 2 bases from J, with 8 bases between. The germline CDR1 and CDR2 sequences are SGHNT and YYREEE (reference sequence).

This clone was detected only a few times. This chain links TRBV7-2 with TRBJ1-2; 7 positions agree with TRBD1. In germline, CDR1 is SGHTA, CDR2 FQGNSA. Losses at the gene ends were 5 bases for V and 4 bases for J; bases not matched to a gene: 7. This CDR3 contains 14 residues. The CDR3 DNA is TGTGCCAGCAGCACCGACCAGGGGGGCTATGGCTACACCTTC. Protein sequence: CASSTDQGGYGYTF.

The chain has TRBV27 and TRBJ1-5; a weak D match, TRBD1 (6 bases). The V end was cut by 3 bases, the J end by 0 bases, with 12 bases between. The CDR3 spans 16 residues. From germline, CDR1 is MNHEY and CDR2 SMNVEV (reference sequence). The CDR3 DNA reads TGTGCCAGCAGTTTCGGGGGACAAAATAGCAATCAGCCCCAGCATTTT. It is translated as CASSFGGQNSNQPQHF.

This clone has just one count. The chain combines TRBV11-2 with TRBJ2-7; D call uncertain. V was pared by 4 bases and J by 1 base, with 11 bases between. Germline CDR1 reads SGHAT; CDR2 reads FQNNGV. CDR3 length: 14 amino acids. The CDR3 region has the DNA TGTGCCAGCAGCTCACTGGACGGATCCTACGAGCAGTACTTC. Its protein product is CASSSLDGSYEQYF.

The chain is built from TRBV9 and TRBJ2-5; the D call may be TRBD1 or TRBD2 (5 bases each). CDR1 and CDR2 from the germline V gene are SGDLS and YYNGEE. CDR3 size: 17 residues. V gave up 4 bases and J gave up 2 bases, with 21 bases separating them. The CDR3 spells CASSPENNGDGQETQYF. CDR3 sequence (DNA): TGTGCCAGCAGCCCGGAGAATAACGGGGACGGTCAAGAGACCCAGTACTTC.

To note about this clone: The sample has other DNA sequences that encode this CDR3 too. The rearrangement uses TRBV5-4 and TRBJ2-7, with D possibly being TRBD2 (5 bases). Trimming took 4 bases from V and 0 from J, leaving 14 bases between them. Germline loops: CDR1 SGHNT, CDR2 YYREEE (reference sequence). This CDR3 contains 15 residues. As DNA, the CDR3 is TGTGCCAGCAGCCTAGCCTCCGGGTCCTCCTACGAGCAGTACTTC. Its translation: CASSLASGSSYEQYF.

The J gene is TRBJ2-7, the V gene TRBV7-2; tentative D call: TRBD1 (6 bases). CDR1 is SGHTA and CDR2 is FQGNSA in the germline V gene. The CDR3 has 14 amino acids. The ends were cut back, 1 base at V and 6 bases at J, with 13 bases in the middle. CDR3 residues: CASSLGTTGSEQYF. The CDR3 DNA reads as TGTGCCAGCAGCTTAGGGACAACAGGGTCCGAGCAGTACTTC.

This clone showed up just a few times. The chain is built from TRBV28 and TRBJ1-4; D is unclear. Germline CDR1 reads MDHEN; CDR2 reads SYDVKM. Trimming stripped 4 bases from V and 3 bases from J, with 12 bases between. This CDR3 region has 15 residues. CDR3: CASSYGLVANEKLFF. CDR3 nucleotide sequence: TGTGCCAGCAGTTACGGGCTGGTGGCTAATGAAAAACTGTTTTTT. The variable domain in full, completed from reference TRBV28 and TRBJ1-4, reads DVKVTQSSRYLVKRTGEKVFLECVQDMDHENMFWYRQDPGLGLRLIYFSYDVKMKEKGDIPEGYSVSREKKERFSLILESASTNQTSMYLCASSYGLVANEKLFFGSGTQLSVL.

The V gene is TRBV27, the J gene TRBJ1-1; 8 bases line up with TRBD1. The CDR3 spans 16 residues. V lost 5 bases and J lost 1; bases outside the gene matches: 9. Per germline, CDR1 MNHEY and CDR2 SMNVEV (reference sequence). The CDR3 coding sequence is TGTGCCAGCAGTCCATGGACAGGGAACGGGAACACTGAAGCTTTCTTT. It is translated as CASSPWTGNGNTEAFF.

The chain uses TRBV11-2 and TRBJ2-1; D gene uncertain. Germline V gives CDR1 SGHAT, CDR2 FQNNGV. Between the trimmed V and J ends, which lost 0 bases and 11 bases, there was a span of 11 bases. The CDR3 is 13 amino acids. CDR3 in amino acids: CASSLEPVAQQFF. CDR3 nucleotides: TGTGCCAGCAGCTTAGAACCGGTAGCCCAGCAGTTCTTC.

Remarks on this clone: A junction end diverges from the germline sequence, so it may reflect a read error. The chain couples TRBV7-7 to TRBJ2-3; 11 bases match TRBD2. Germline loops: CDR1 SSHAT, CDR2 FNYEAQ (reference sequence). The CDR3 runs to 16 residues. Written as DNA, the CDR3 is TGTGCTAGCAGCCCCGGGACTAGCGGAAGAACAGATACGCAGTATTTT. It is translated as CASSPGTSGRTDTQYF.

This chain joins TRBV6-5 and TRBJ2-7, with 11 bases that match TRBD1. The CDR3 loop spans 15 amino acids. Germline V lookup: CDR1 MNHEY, CDR2 SVGAGI. V lost 6 bases, J lost 0 bases, and 4 bases stayed unmatched. CDR3 residues: CASRGGQGVSYEQYF. Here the CDR3 DNA reads TGTGCCAGCAGGGGGGGACAGGGGGTCTCCTACGAGCAGTACTTC.

This chain joins TRBV27 and TRBJ2-1; D is unresolved. Germline assignment: CDR1 MNHEY and CDR2 SMNVEV (reference sequence). Deletions cut 2 bases from V and 3 bases from J, with 5 bases between. The CDR3 has 13 residues. The CDR3 loop is CASSLSSYNEQFF. CDR3 DNA: TGTGCCAGCAGTTTAAGCAGCTACAATGAGCAGTTCTTC.

The J gene is TRBJ1-1, the V gene TRBV5-6; D is ambiguous. The V end was cut by 0 bases, the J end by 5 bases, with 8 bases between. Germline CDR1 reads SGHDT; CDR2 reads YYEEEE. The CDR3 is 13 amino acids. CDR3 nucleotide sequence: TGTGCCAGCAGCTTGGCGGTTGGGACTGAAGCTTTCTTT. As protein: CASSLAVGTEAFF.

The chain employs TRBV6-6 and TRBJ2-7; D is unresolved. Germline V gives CDR1 MNHNY, CDR2 SVGAGI (reference sequence). V shed 0 bases and J shed 2 bases, with 8 bases lying between them. CDR3 size: 14 residues. This CDR3 reads CASSYSAVTYEQYF. CDR3 DNA: TGTGCCAGCAGTTACTCGGCAGTTACCTACGAGCAGTACTTC.

The chain couples TRBV9 to TRBJ2-1, with D tentatively TRBD2 (7 bases). Germline-derived CDR1 and CDR2 are SGDLS and YYNGEE. V dropped 3 bases and J dropped 6 bases, with 13 bases sitting between them. The CDR3 is made up of 14 amino acids. CDR3 residues: CASSEGGRGNEQFF. As DNA, the CDR3 is TGTGCCAGCAGCGAAGGGGGGAGGGGCAATGAGCAGTTCTTC.

This chain joins TRBV13 and TRBJ2-1, with TRBD2 matching over 8 bases. Germline assignment: CDR1 PRHDT and CDR2 FYEKMQ (reference sequence). V shed 4 bases, J shed 2 bases, and the junction held 7 bases outside the gene matches. The CDR3 contains 16 residues. CDR3 in DNA: TGTGCCAGCAGCTCGAGGGCAGCGGGAGCCTACAATGAGCAGTTCTTC. Its protein product is CASSSRAAGAYNEQFF.